The rows below give T cell receptor beta chains drawn from one sample of a study of cytomegalovirus exposure and HLA in healthy donors. Clones were read by immunoSEQ multiplex PCR, and TCRdb kept only the in-frame ones, dropping some. The sample records some 120,000 clones, over 8% being singletons. Material: PBMCs. These receptor sequences come from a man aged 35 to 55 in good health and CMV-seronegative. The CDR3 runs from the conserved cysteine through the conserved F or W. Fields, in order: D gene, V gene, J gene, clone size, CDR3 protein, CDR3 DNA. D genes are given only for firm matches. Clone size appears in some rows only: once, few, many, or a class for an expanded clone.

D: NA; V: TRBV10-2; J: TRBJ2-3; size: few; CDR3: CASSDAGLDTQYF; DNA: TGCGCCAGCAGTGATGCGGGGCTGGATACGCAGTATTTT
D: TRBD1; V: TRBV27; J: TRBJ2-1; size: few; CDR3: CASSLSGQGLNEQFF; DNA: TGTGCCAGCAGTTTATCGGGACAGGGCTTGAATGAGCAGTTCTTC
D: NA; V: TRBV28; J: TRBJ2-7; size: few; CDR3: CASSAPGQAYEQYF; DNA: TGTGCCAGCAGTGCCCCGGGACAAGCCTACGAGCAGTACTTC
D: TRBD2; V: TRBV19; J: TRBJ2-7; size: NA; CDR3: CASSPREGRYEQYF; DNA: TGTGCCAGTAGTCCCCGGGAGGGAAGGTACGAGCAGTACTTC
D: NA; V: TRBV7-2; J: TRBJ2-7; size: few; CDR3: CASSPRVLPYEQYF; DNA: TGTGCCAGCAGCCCTCGGGTCTTACCCTACGAGCAGTACTTC
D: TRBD1; V: TRBV6-6; J: TRBJ1-2; size: few; CDR3: CASSPGGEGYGYTF; DNA: TGTGCCAGCAGCCCAGGGGGCGAAGGGTATGGCTACACCTTC
D: TRBD1; V: TRBV28; J: TRBJ1-5; size: few; CDR3: CASSSGQGRQPQHF; DNA: TGTGCCAGCAGTTCCGGACAGGGGAGGCAGCCCCAGCATTTT
D: NA; V: TRBV19; J: TRBJ2-5; size: NA; CDR3: CASSIGYRGETQYF; DNA: TGTGCCAGTAGTATAGGGTATAGGGGTGAGACCCAGTACTTC
D: NA; V: TRBV6-6; J: TRBJ1-5; size: NA; CDR3: CASSYSGGLDQPQHF; DNA: TGTGCCAGCAGTTACTCGGGGGGTCTGGATCAGCCCCAGCATTTT
D: NA; V: TRBV4-2; J: TRBJ1-5; size: NA; CDR3: CASSRTQGTDQPQHF; DNA: TGTGCCAGCAGCCGGACACAGGGTACGGATCAGCCCCAGCATTTT
D: TRBD1; V: TRBV2; J: TRBJ1-2; size: few; CDR3: CASSGDRGGYTF; DNA: TGTGCCAGCAGTGGGGACAGGGGTGGCTACACCTTC
D: TRBD2; V: TRBV30; J: TRBJ2-5; size: NA; CDR3: CAWSRLAGGETQYF; DNA: TGTGCCTGGAGTAGACTAGCGGGGGGTGAGACCCAGTACTTC
D: TRBD1; V: TRBV6-5; J: TRBJ1-2; size: few; CDR3: CASSSDRKSNYGYTF; DNA: TGTGCCAGCAGTTCGGACAGGAAGTCTAACTATGGCTACACCTTC
D: NA; V: TRBV7-2; J: TRBJ2-7; size: NA; CDR3: CASSLDTGESSYEQYF; DNA: TGTGCCAGCAGCCTCGATACAGGCGAGAGCTCCTACGAGCAGTACTTC
D: TRBD2; V: TRBV7-9; J: TRBJ2-1; size: few; CDR3: CASSPHSGGESLEQFF; DNA: TGTGCCAGCAGCCCACATAGCGGGGGGGAGAGCTTGGAGCAGTTCTTC
D: NA; V: TRBV4-1; J: TRBJ2-7; size: few; CDR3: CASSPPTNPYEQYF; DNA: TGCGCCAGCAGCCCTCCGACTAATCCCTACGAGCAGTACTTC
D: NA; V: TRBV6-1; J: TRBJ1-5; size: many; CDR3: CASSEGGGNQPQHF; DNA: TGTGCCAGCAGTGAAGGAGGGGGAAATCAGCCCCAGCATTTT
D: NA; V: TRBV7-9; J: TRBJ1-6; size: NA; CDR3: CASSSQGLSSYNSPLHF; DNA: TGTGCCAGCAGCTCACAGGGTTTAAGCTCCTATAATTCACCCCTCCACTTT
D: TRBD1; V: TRBV28; J: TRBJ1-2; size: NA; CDR3: CASSPLTGGSYGYTF; DNA: TGTGCCAGCAGTCCACTGACAGGGGGCAGCTATGGCTACACCTTC
D: NA; V: TRBV7-3; J: TRBJ1-1; size: many; CDR3: CASSMKQGENTEAFF; DNA: TGTGCCAGCAGCATGAAACAGGGTGAGAACACTGAAGCTTTCTTT
D: NA; V: TRBV7-2; J: TRBJ2-7; size: NA; CDR3: CASSLVGRDEQYF; DNA: TGTGCCAGCAGCTTAGTGGGCAGGGACGAGCAGTACTTC
D: TRBD1; V: TRBV6-1; J: TRBJ1-1; size: few; CDR3: CASIPPRDRGTEAFF; DNA: TGTGCCAGCATCCCACCCCGGGACAGGGGCACTGAAGCTTTCTTT
D: TRBD2; V: TRBV11-2; J: TRBJ2-7; size: NA; CDR3: CASSFGTRRYEQYF; DNA: TGTGCCAGCAGCTTTGGGACTAGGAGGTACGAGCAGTACTTC
D: NA; V: TRBV7-9; J: TRBJ1-5; size: few; CDR3: CASSGTDSVNSNQPQHF; DNA: TGTGCCAGCAGTGGGACTGACAGTGTTAATAGCAATCAGCCCCAGCATTTT
D: NA; V: TRBV20-1; J: TRBJ2-5; size: NA; CDR3: CSARQETQYF; DNA: TGCAGTGCTAGACAGGAGACCCAGTACTTC
D: TRBD1; V: TRBV5-1; J: TRBJ2-1; size: few; CDR3: CASSLRTGHNEQFF; DNA: TGCGCCAGCAGCCTGAGGACAGGGCACAATGAGCAGTTCTTC
D: TRBD2; V: TRBV5-4; J: TRBJ2-1; size: few; CDR3: CASSREGQLGGNEQFF; DNA: TGTGCCAGCAGCCGGGAGGGGCAGCTTGGGGGGAATGAGCAGTTCTTC
D: NA; V: TRBV19; J: TRBJ1-1; size: many; CDR3: CASSIRVGGNTEAFF; DNA: TGTGCCAGTAGTATAAGGGTCGGGGGGAACACTGAAGCTTTCTTT
D: TRBD1; V: TRBV2; J: TRBJ2-7; size: NA; CDR3: CASSGGTGVYEQYF; DNA: TGTGCCAGCAGTGGAGGGACAGGGGTCTACGAGCAGTACTTC
D: NA; V: TRBV19; J: TRBJ2-7; size: few; CDR3: CASSTLNQGAYEQYF; DNA: TGTGCCAGTAGTACCCTAAACCAGGGTGCCTACGAGCAGTACTTC
D: NA; V: TRBV2; J: TRBJ2-7; size: few; CDR3: CASSSLKYEQYF; DNA: TGTGCCAGCAGTTCTTTAAAATACGAGCAGTACTTC
D: NA; V: TRBV19; J: TRBJ2-2; size: NA; CDR3: CASSPGGRSTGELFF; DNA: TGTGCCAGTAGCCCCGGGGGAAGATCGACCGGGGAGCTGTTTTTT
D: NA; V: TRBV5-4; J: TRBJ1-1; size: few; CDR3: CASSLSPDTEAFF; DNA: TGTGCCAGCAGCTTGAGTCCAGACACTGAAGCTTTCTTT
D: NA; V: TRBV4-1; J: TRBJ2-7; size: NA; CDR3: CASSQDSRFSYEQYF; DNA: TGCGCCAGCAGCCAAGATAGCCGTTTCTCCTACGAGCAGTACTTC
D: NA; V: TRBV11-2; J: TRBJ1-3; size: NA; CDR3: CASSIRGNTIYF; DNA: TGTGCCAGCAGCATCAGGGGAAACACCATATATTTT
D: NA; V: TRBV2; J: TRBJ1-1; size: few; CDR3: CASSLNTEAFF; DNA: TGTGCCAGCAGTCTCAACACTGAAGCTTTCTTT
D: NA; V: TRBV5-1; J: TRBJ2-1; size: few; CDR3: CASSLSSPYNEQFF; DNA: TGCGCCAGCAGCTTATCTAGCCCCTACAATGAGCAGTTCTTC
D: TRBD2; V: TRBV7-9; J: TRBJ2-1; size: few; CDR3: CASSLGSGDNEQFF; DNA: TGTGCCAGCAGCTTAGGGAGCGGGGACAATGAGCAGTTCTTC
D: TRBD2; V: TRBV6-1; J: TRBJ2-3; size: NA; CDR3: CASSELSGGGAADTQYF; DNA: TGTGCCAGCAGTGAATTGAGTGGCGGGGGGGCAGCAGATACGCAGTATTTT
D: NA; V: TRBV7-9; J: TRBJ2-5; size: few; CDR3: CASSLSIPGETQYF; DNA: TGTGCCAGCAGCTTATCCATACCGGGAGAGACCCAGTACTTC
D: NA; V: TRBV4-1; J: TRBJ1-1; size: NA; CDR3: CASSQGVGGATEAFF; DNA: TGCGCCAGCAGCCAAGGGGTAGGCGGTGCTACTGAAGCTTTCTTT
D: TRBD1; V: TRBV5-4; J: TRBJ1-2; size: few; CDR3: CASSGTGLRGYTF; DNA: TGTGCCAGCAGCGGGACAGGTTTAAGAGGCTACACCTTC
D: NA; V: TRBV6-8; J: TRBJ1-4; size: NA; CDR3: CASRVGWEEKLFF; DNA: TGTGCCAGCAGGGTAGGCTGGGAGGAAAAACTGTTTTTT
D: NA; V: TRBV9; J: TRBJ2-2; size: NA; CDR3: CASSVRQNTGELFF; DNA: TGTGCCAGCAGCGTGCGTCAGAACACCGGGGAGCTGTTTTTT
D: TRBD2; V: TRBV19; J: TRBJ2-1; size: NA; CDR3: CASSVDSGGDYNEQFF; DNA: TGTGCCAGTAGCGTTGATAGCGGGGGGGATTACAATGAGCAGTTCTTC
D: TRBD2; V: TRBV5-1; J: TRBJ2-1; size: NA; CDR3: CASSLLAGGTYNEQFF; DNA: TGCGCCAGCAGCTTGCTCGCGGGGGGGACCTACAATGAGCAGTTCTTC
D: NA; V: TRBV29-1; J: TRBJ2-5; size: few; CDR3: CSVAPGSYQETQYF; DNA: TGCAGCGTTGCCCCCGGGTCGTACCAAGAGACCCAGTACTTC
D: NA; V: TRBV15; J: TRBJ2-7; size: few; CDR3: CATSDRVREISYEQYF; DNA: TGTGCCACCAGCGATCGGGTCCGTGAGATTTCCTACGAGCAGTACTTC
D: NA; V: TRBV9; J: TRBJ2-3; size: NA; CDR3: CASSGGDTQYF; DNA: TGTGCCAGCAGCGGCGGGGATACGCAGTATTTT
D: NA; V: TRBV4-1; J: TRBJ2-5; size: few; CDR3: CASSHEERQETQYF; DNA: TGCGCCAGCAGCCACGAAGAGCGGCAAGAGACCCAGTACTTC
D: TRBD2; V: TRBV9; J: TRBJ2-3; size: NA; CDR3: CASSLTSGAYTQYF; DNA: TGTGCCAGCAGCCTGACTAGCGGGGCCTATACGCAGTATTTT